The sequence of this T cell receptor (beta chain) was determined in a study of blood T cell repertoires in COVID-19. Turning to the study itself: Samples taken during acute and convalescent COVID-19 were collected in the United States, Italy and Spain. T cells, B-cell-depleted T cells, or PBMCs supplied cDNA or gDNA.

Germline trimming cut 6 bases from V and 5 bases from J; bases unmatched to any gene: 2. Germline values: CDR1 KGHDR, CDR2 SFDVKD. The CDR3 has 14 amino acids. Authors' data handling: Reference gene primer amplification yielded estimated nucleated cell counts. Data came from immunoSEQ multiplex PCR; TCRdb stores just in-frame clones and leaves some out. That table gives V, J and clone size, and the DNA gave D and trimming. The sample consists of 300,000 or so clones, around four fifths of them appearing once. The TCR sequence derives from a woman in her forties or fifties with active or convalescent COVID-19. The sequenced sample was peripheral blood. The V call is TRBV24-1, the J call TRBJ2-1, with 11 positions matching TRBD2. CDR3: CATSYSGRDNEQFF. In DNA form, the CDR3 reads TGTGCCACCAGTTATAGCGGGAGGGACAATGAGCAGTTCTTC.